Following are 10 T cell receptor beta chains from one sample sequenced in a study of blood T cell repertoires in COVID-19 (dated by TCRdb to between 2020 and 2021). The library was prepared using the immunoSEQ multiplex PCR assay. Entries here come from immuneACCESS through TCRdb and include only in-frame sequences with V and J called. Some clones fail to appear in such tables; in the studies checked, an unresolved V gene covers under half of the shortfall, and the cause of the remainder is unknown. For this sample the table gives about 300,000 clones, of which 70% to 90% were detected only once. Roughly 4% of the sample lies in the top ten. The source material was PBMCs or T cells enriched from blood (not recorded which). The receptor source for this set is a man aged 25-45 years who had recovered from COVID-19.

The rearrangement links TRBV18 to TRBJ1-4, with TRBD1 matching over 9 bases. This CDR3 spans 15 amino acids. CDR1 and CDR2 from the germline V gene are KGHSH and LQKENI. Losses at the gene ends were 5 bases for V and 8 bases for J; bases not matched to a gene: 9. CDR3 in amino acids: CASSSRTGEGEKLFF. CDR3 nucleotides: TGTGCCAGCTCATCTAGGACAGGGGAGGGCGAAAAACTGTTTTTT.

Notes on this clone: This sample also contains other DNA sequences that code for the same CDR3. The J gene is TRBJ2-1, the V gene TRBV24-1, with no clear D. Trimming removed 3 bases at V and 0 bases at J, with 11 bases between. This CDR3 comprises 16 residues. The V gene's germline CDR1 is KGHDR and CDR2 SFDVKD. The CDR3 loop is CATSDPTASSYNEQFF. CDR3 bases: TGTGCCACCAGTGATCCGACTGCTAGCTCCTACAATGAGCAGTTCTTC.

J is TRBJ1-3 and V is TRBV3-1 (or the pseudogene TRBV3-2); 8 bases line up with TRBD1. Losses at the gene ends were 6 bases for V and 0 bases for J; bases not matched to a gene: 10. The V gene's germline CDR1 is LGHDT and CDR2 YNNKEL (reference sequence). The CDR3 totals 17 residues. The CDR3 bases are TGTGCCAGCAGTCCTGCGGCAGGGGGCTTCTCTGGAAACACCATATATTTT. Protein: CASSPAAGGFSGNTIYF.

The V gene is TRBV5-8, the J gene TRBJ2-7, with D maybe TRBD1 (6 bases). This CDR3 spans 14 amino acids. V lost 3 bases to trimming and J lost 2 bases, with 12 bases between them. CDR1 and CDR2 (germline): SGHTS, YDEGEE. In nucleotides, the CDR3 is TGTGCCAGCAGCTCCCGAGAGGGGGCCTACGAGCAGTACTTC. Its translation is CASSSREGAYEQYF.

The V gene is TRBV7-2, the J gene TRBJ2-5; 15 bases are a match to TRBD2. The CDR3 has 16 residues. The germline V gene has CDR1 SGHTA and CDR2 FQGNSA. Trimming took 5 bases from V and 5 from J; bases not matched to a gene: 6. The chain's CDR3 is CASSPGLAGGRETQYF. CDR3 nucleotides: TGTGCCAGCAGCCCAGGACTAGCGGGGGGGCGGGAGACCCAGTACTTC.

The CDR3 loop is CSARLYNEQFF. CDR3 sequence (DNA): TGCAGTGCTAGACTCTACAATGAGCAGTTCTTC. The V gene is TRBV20-1, the J gene TRBJ2-1; D ambiguous. With 2 bases removed from V and 3 bases from J, the gap between germline ends came to 2 bases. The V gene's germline CDR1 is DFQATT and CDR2 SNEGSKA (reference sequence). The CDR3 runs to 11 residues.

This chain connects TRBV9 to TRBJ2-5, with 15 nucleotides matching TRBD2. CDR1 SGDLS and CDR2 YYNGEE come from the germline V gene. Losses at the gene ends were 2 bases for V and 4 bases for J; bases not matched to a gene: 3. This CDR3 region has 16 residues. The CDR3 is CASSVGLAGGGETQYF. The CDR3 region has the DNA TGTGCCAGCAGCGTCGGACTAGCGGGAGGGGGAGAGACCCAGTACTTC.

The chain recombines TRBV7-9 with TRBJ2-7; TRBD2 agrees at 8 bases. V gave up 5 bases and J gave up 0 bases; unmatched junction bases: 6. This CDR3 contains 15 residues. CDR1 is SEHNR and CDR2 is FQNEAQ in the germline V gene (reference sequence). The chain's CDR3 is CASSREGGGSYEQYF. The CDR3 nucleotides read TGTGCCAGCAGCCGGGAGGGGGGAGGCTCCTACGAGCAGTACTTC.

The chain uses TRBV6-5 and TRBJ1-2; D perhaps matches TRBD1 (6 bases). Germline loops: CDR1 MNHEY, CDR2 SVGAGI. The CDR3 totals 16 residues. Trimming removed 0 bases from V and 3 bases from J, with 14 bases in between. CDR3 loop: CASSYSQGIHYYGYTF. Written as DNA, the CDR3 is TGTGCCAGCAGTTACTCACAGGGAATTCACTACTATGGCTACACCTTC.

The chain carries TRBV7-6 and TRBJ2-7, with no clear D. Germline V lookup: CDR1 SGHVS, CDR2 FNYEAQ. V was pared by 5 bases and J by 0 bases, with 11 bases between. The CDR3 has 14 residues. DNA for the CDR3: TGTGCCAGCAGCCCGAGACGGAGCTCCTACGAGCAGTACTTC. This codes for CASSPRRSSYEQYF.